Listed here is a single TCR beta chain. The length of the CDR3 is 16 residues. Germline loops: CDR1 GTSNPN, CDR2 SVGIG (reference sequence). The V segment lost 3 bases and the J segment 2 bases; nucleotides outside the gene matches: 11. TCRdb keeps only in-frame clones here, not all; method: immunoSEQ multiplex PCR. The table includes about 40,000 clones, roughly 94% detected once. The source of the sample is a study of T cell changes during pregnancy in multiple sclerosis. This receptor was taken from a female donor with multiple sclerosis, enrolled in a pregnancy study. The J gene is TRBJ2-3, the V gene TRBV30; TRBD2 matches 7 bases. The input for sequencing was peripheral blood, taken in the third trimester of pregnancy. CDR3 loop: CAWRRRGGPDTDTQYF. CDR3 in DNA: TGTGCCTGGAGGAGAAGGGGAGGGCCTGACACAGATACGCAGTATTTT.